These 3 T cell receptor beta chains were sequenced from one sample in a study of blood T cell repertoires in COVID-19. The repertoire was sequenced with immunoSEQ multiplex PCR; TCRdb's copy has only in-frame clones and lacks some. The sample records approximately 430,000 clones, roughly 90% being singletons. The specimen sequenced was peripheral blood. The receptors here all came from a young woman with active or convalescent COVID-19.

This chain joins TRBV12-3 or TRBV12-4 and TRBJ1-1, with D tentatively TRBD1 (6 bases). Trimming shortened V by 4 bases and J by 11 bases, and 11 bases separated the two germline ends. This CDR3 is built from 11 residues. CDR3 amino acids: CASSSQGRAFF. The CDR3 nucleotides are TGTGCCAGCAGTTCACAGGGAAGGGCTTTCTTT.

This chain connects TRBV11-2 to TRBJ1-2; TRBD1 aligns across 12 bases. Germline loops: CDR1 SGHAT, CDR2 FQNNGV. This CDR3 is 14 amino acids long. V dropped 5 bases and J dropped 7; count of bases not matched to a gene: 5. CDR3 in amino acids: CASSAGQGAPGYTF. CDR3 in DNA: TGTGCCAGCAGCGCGGGACAGGGGGCGCCTGGCTACACCTTC.

V is TRBV7-9 and J is TRBJ2-7; possibly TRBD2 for D (6 bases). Germline CDR1 reads SEHNR; CDR2 reads FQNEAQ (reference sequence). CDR3 length equals 14 residues. Deletions cut 0 bases from V and 6 bases from J, with 12 bases between. CDR3 sequence reads: CASSLAGGPIEQYF. DNA of the CDR3: TGTGCCAGCAGCTTAGCGGGGGGTCCTATCGAGCAGTACTTC.